A selection of T cell receptor beta chains follows, all from one sample in a study of patients and donors after allogeneic stem cell transplantation. TCRdb analysed the RT-PCR reads with MiXCR anew, one entry per CDR3 protein. The repertoire holds approximately 200,000 distinct CDR3 sequences, with more than 35% as singletons. The sequencing input was blood, either unsorted or a sorted T cell fraction (not recorded which). The receptors were gathered from a human donor who was either an allogeneic HSCT recipient or a stem cell or donor lymphocyte infusion donor (not recorded which). It is not recorded whose cells these are; they may come from a transplant donor. Both conserved end residues are trimmed from each CDR3. The order of the fields is V gene, J gene, CDR3 protein.

V: TRBV3-1; J: TRBJ2-1; CDR3: ASSQPTTTGNGEQF
V: TRBV27; J: TRBJ1-4; CDR3: ASSPTGRTNEKLF
V: TRBV24-1; J: TRBJ2-3; CDR3: ATSAGSTTTDTQY
V: TRBV7-2; J: TRBJ2-4; CDR3: ASSLGDTRDLPQY
V: TRBV12-3/TRBV12-4; J: TRBJ1-2; CDR3: ASRSERALGGYT
V: TRBV12-5; J: TRBJ1-1; CDR3: ASGLGGLGTEAF
V: TRBV27; J: TRBJ1-1; CDR3: ASNFFQGLNTEAF
V: TRBV7-2; J: TRBJ1-5; CDR3: ASSLTGGDNQPQH
V: TRBV27; J: TRBJ2-7; CDR3: ASSLSGRLFSYEQC
V: TRBV29-1; J: TRBJ1-4; CDR3: SVEAEGPREKLF
V: TRBV5-1; J: TRBJ2-5; CDR3: ASSLGTSGVQETQY
V: TRBV6-6; J: TRBJ1-2; CDR3: ASSYYTPPGVYYGYT
V: TRBV3-1; J: TRBJ1-4; CDR3: ASSGTSAEKLF
V: TRBV5-6; J: TRBJ1-1; CDR3: ASSFPGRNREAF
V: TRBV6-2/TRBV6-3; J: TRBJ2-1; CDR3: ASSYWSGNEQF
V: TRBV6-6; J: TRBJ2-1; CDR3: ASSYSTSGRAGYCEQF
V: TRBV15; J: TRBJ1-5; CDR3: ATSRVGQLYSNQPQH
V: TRBV9; J: TRBJ2-7; CDR3: ASSVLDRDEQY
V: TRBV6-2/TRBV6-3; J: TRBJ1-2; CDR3: ASSSFGGNYGYT
V: TRBV20-1; J: TRBJ1-1; CDR3: SAPGRGSTTEAF
V: TRBV27; J: TRBJ1-2; CDR3: ASSLYRGGVYT
V: TRBV5-1; J: TRBJ1-2; CDR3: ASSPSTGENYGYT
V: TRBV10-3; J: TRBJ2-2; CDR3: AIRPGTVNTGELF
V: TRBV12-3/TRBV12-4; J: TRBJ2-1; CDR3: ASSASEVRNEQF
V: TRBV2; J: TRBJ1-6; CDR3: ASGGNSPLH
V: TRBV4-2; J: TRBJ1-1; CDR3: ASSQETGLRNTEAF
V: TRBV12-3/TRBV12-4; J: TRBJ1-5; CDR3: ASSSGTVNQPQH
V: TRBV7-9; J: TRBJ1-1; CDR3: ASSLGGTGVEAF
V: TRBV6-6; J: TRBJ1-5; CDR3: ASTWGQGRQPQH
V: TRBV29-1; J: TRBJ1-1; CDR3: SVERATEAF
V: TRBV5-1; J: TRBJ2-1; CDR3: ASSFQGPKDNEQF
V: TRBV29-1; J: TRBJ1-2; CDR3: SVDIWDVVSYGYT
V: TRBV20-1; J: TRBJ1-1; CDR3: SARAIGAINTEAF
V: TRBV7-9; J: TRBJ1-5; CDR3: ASSLQGVWGPSQPQH
V: TRBV6-5; J: TRBJ1-1; CDR3: ASSYGSNTEAF
V: TRBV3-1; J: TRBJ2-1; CDR3: ASSQGAGGFYSNEQF
V: TRBV20-1; J: TRBJ1-1; CDR3: SAMWTGGMNTEAF
V: TRBV12-3/TRBV12-4; J: TRBJ2-5; CDR3: ASSLIETQY
V: TRBV28; J: TRBJ2-7; CDR3: ASSSPGAELTYEQY
V: TRBV6-2/TRBV6-3; J: TRBJ2-1; CDR3: ASSLSSWRADEQF
V: TRBV4-3; J: TRBJ2-2; CDR3: ASSQDRPGVAGELF
V: TRBV6-2/TRBV6-3; J: TRBJ1-5; CDR3: ASSSRDTYQPQH
V: TRBV11-2; J: TRBJ2-5; CDR3: ASSRNRDTPWGY
V: TRBV18; J: TRBJ1-1; CDR3: ASSPLAGSEAF
V: TRBV7-2; J: TRBJ2-1; CDR3: ASSRNLLGTEIYNEQF
V: TRBV5-6; J: TRBJ1-1; CDR3: ASSLAPLISTLGTEAF
V: TRBV5-6; J: TRBJ2-1; CDR3: ASSFRDRGNEQF
V: TRBV7-3; J: TRBJ1-1; CDR3: ASKGSFIRNKTSEAF
V: TRBV6-2/TRBV6-3; J: TRBJ2-1; CDR3: ASSKTSVRVNEQF